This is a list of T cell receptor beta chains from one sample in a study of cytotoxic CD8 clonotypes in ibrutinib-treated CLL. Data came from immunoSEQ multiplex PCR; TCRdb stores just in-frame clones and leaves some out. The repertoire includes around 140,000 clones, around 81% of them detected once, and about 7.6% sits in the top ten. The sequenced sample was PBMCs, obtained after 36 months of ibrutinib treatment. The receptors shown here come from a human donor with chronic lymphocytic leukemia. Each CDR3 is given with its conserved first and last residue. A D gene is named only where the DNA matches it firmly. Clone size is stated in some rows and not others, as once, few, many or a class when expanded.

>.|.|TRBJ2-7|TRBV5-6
CASSFRGEQYF
TGTGCCAGCAGCTTTCGGGGAGAGCAGTACTTC
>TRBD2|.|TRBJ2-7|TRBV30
CAWGDYYEQYF
TGTGCCTGGGGGGACTACTACGAGCAGTACTTC
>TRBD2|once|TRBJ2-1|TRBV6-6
CASSYSSGRVEQFF
TGTGCCAGCAGTTATTCTAGCGGGAGAGTTGAGCAGTTCTTC
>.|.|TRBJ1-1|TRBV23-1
CASSQKGVTGTEAFF
TGCGCCAGCAGTCAAAAGGGGGTGACGGGCACTGAAGCTTTCTTT
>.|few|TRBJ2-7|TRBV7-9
CASSIGGPEGYEQYF
TGTGCCAGCAGCATCGGTGGACCCGAGGGCTACGAGCAGTACTTC
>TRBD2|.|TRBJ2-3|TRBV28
CASSLSGLGSTDTQYF
TGTGCCAGCAGTTTATCGGGACTAGGAAGCACAGATACGCAGTATTTT
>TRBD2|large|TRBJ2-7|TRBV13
CASRDTSGGYEQYF
TGTGCCAGCAGGGACACTAGCGGGGGCTACGAGCAGTACTTC
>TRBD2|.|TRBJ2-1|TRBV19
CASIMSSGRSGYNEQFF
TGTGCCAGTATAATGTCGAGCGGGAGATCGGGGTACAATGAGCAGTTCTTC
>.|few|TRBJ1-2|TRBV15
CATSRDRGGIGYTF
TGTGCCACCAGCAGAGATAGGGGGGGCATAGGCTACACCTTC
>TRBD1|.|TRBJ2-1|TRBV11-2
CASSSFTGAFNEQFF
TGTGCCAGCAGCTCCTTTACAGGGGCCTTCAATGAGCAGTTCTTC
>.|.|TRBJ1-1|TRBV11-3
CASSLGGMNTEAFF
TGTGCCAGCAGCTTAGGAGGGATGAACACTGAAGCTTTCTTT
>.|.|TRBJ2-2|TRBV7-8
CASSLVTGELFF
TGTGCCAGCAGCTTAGTCACCGGGGAGCTGTTTTTT
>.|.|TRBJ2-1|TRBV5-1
CASSLGRNNEQFF
TGCGCCAGCAGCTTGGGCAGAAACAATGAGCAGTTCTTC
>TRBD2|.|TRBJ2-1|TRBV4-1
CASSPPGLAGNEQFF
TGCGCCAGCAGCCCGCCGGGACTAGCGGGAAACGAGCAGTTCTTC
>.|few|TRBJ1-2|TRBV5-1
CASSLDRRGRGYTF
TGCGCCAGCAGCTTGGACCGTAGGGGAAGGGGCTACACCTTC
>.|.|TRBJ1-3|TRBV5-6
CASSPSLSGNTIYF
TGTGCCAGCAGCCCAAGCCTCTCTGGAAACACCATATATTTT
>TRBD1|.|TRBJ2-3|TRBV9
CASSANPGTGYKDTQYF
TGTGCCAGCAGCGCCAACCCAGGGACAGGGTACAAGGATACGCAGTATTTT
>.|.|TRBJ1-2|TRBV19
CASSVQGAGYTF
TGTGCCAGTAGTGTCCAGGGTGCTGGCTACACCTTC
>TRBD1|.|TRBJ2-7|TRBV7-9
CASSTPRDRGYEQYF
TGTGCCAGCAGCACCCCCCGGGACAGGGGCTACGAGCAGTACTTC
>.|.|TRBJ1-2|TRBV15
CATSRDRPPGTLYYGYTF
TGTGCCACCAGCAGAGATCGTCCCCCCGGGACACTTTACTATGGCTACACCTTC
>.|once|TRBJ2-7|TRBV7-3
CASSPRAAYLYEQYF
TGTGCCAGCAGCCCCAGAGCAGCTTATCTCTACGAGCAGTACTTC
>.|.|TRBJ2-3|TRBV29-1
CSAVRGDTDTQYF
TGCAGCGCCGTCCGGGGCGACACAGATACGCAGTATTTT
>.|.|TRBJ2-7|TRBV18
CASSPRGNAYEQYF
TGTGCCAGCTCACCACGGGGCAACGCCTACGAGCAGTACTTC
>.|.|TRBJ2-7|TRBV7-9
CASSLETLDEQYF
TGTGCCAGCAGCTTAGAGACCCTCGACGAGCAGTACTTC
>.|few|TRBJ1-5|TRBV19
CASTEGRGSNQPQHF
TGTGCCAGTACCGAGGGGAGGGGTAGCAATCAGCCCCAGCATTTT
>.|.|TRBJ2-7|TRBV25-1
CASSGTLSYEQYF
TGTGCCAGCAGCGGGACATTGTCCTACGAGCAGTACTTC
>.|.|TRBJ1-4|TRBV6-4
CASSGGWGKLFF
TGTGCCAGCAGTGGGGGGTGGGGAAAACTGTTTTTT
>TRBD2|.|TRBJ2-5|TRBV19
CASSIGGLADSAQYF
TGTGCCAGTAGTATAGGAGGACTAGCTGATTCGGCCCAGTACTTC
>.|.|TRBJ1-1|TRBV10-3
CAIRQGFRVNTEAFF
TGTGCCATCAGACAGGGCTTCAGGGTGAACACTGAAGCTTTCTTT
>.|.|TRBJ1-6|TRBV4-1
CASSQDSRGDNSPLHF
TGCGCCAGCAGCCAAGATAGTAGGGGTGATAATTCACCCCTCCACTTT
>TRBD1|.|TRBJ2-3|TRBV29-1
CSAITGTGGSDTQYF
TGCAGCGCAATCACCGGGACAGGGGGCTCAGATACGCAGTATTTT
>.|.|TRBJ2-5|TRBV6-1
CASSEVGGPETQYF
TGTGCCAGCAGTGAAGTGGGGGGCCCAGAGACCCAGTACTTC
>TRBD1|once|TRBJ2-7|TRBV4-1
CASSPRSQGLIRDRGQEQYF
TGCGCCAGCAGCCCCAGGAGCCAAGGCCTTATCCGGGACAGGGGGCAAGAGCAGTACTTC
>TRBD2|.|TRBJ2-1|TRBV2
CASRGVAGGNEQFF
TGTGCCAGCAGGGGCGTAGCGGGAGGCAATGAGCAGTTCTTC
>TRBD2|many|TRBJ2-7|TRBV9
CASSVAGTSGYEQYF
TGTGCCAGCAGCGTAGCGGGGACTAGCGGGTACGAGCAGTACTTC
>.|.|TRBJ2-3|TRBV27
CASSWEGDSTDTQYF
TGTGCCAGCAGTTGGGAGGGGGATAGCACAGATACGCAGTATTTT
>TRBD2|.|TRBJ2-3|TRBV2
CASSRLAATDTQYF
TGTGCCAGCTCCCGGCTAGCGGCCACAGATACGCAGTATTTT
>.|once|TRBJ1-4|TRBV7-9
CASSLLSGEANEKLFF
TGTGCCAGCAGCCTCCTCTCAGGGGAAGCTAATGAAAAACTGTTTTTT
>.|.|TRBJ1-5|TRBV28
CASSLGQFNQPQHF
TGTGCCAGCAGCTTGGGTCAGTTCAATCAGCCCCAGCATTTT
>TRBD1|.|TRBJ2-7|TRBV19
CASSRRDSSSYEQYF
TGTGCCAGTAGTCGACGGGACAGCTCGTCCTACGAGCAGTACTTC
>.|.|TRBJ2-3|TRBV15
CATSLQGYADTQYF
TGTGCCACCAGCCTCCAAGGGTATGCAGATACGCAGTATTTT
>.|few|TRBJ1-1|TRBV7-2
CASRSRRTEAFF
TGTGCCAGCAGAAGTCGGCGCACTGAAGCTTTCTTT
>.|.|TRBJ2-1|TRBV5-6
CASSFRESSYNEQFF
TGTGCCAGCAGTTTTCGGGAGAGCTCCTACAATGAGCAGTTCTTC
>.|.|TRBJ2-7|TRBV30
CAWAYAPSSEQYF
TGTGCCTGGGCATATGCCCCCTCCTCCGAGCAGTACTTC
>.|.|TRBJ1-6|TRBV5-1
CASSLAVFSNSPLHF
TGCGCCAGCAGCTTGGCAGTGTTTAGTAATTCACCCCTCCACTTT
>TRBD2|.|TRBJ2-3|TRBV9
CASSPRGLAGESTDTQYF
TGTGCCAGCAGCCCCCGTGGACTAGCGGGGGAGAGCACAGATACGCAGTATTTT
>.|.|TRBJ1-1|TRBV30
CAWGPPANTEAFF
TGTGCCTGGGGACCCCCCGCTAATACTGAAGCTTTCTTT
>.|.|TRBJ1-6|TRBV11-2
CASRRSSYNSPLHF
TGTGCCAGCAGACGGAGCTCCTATAATTCACCCCTCCACTTT
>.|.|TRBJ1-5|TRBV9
CASSVDQGGPQHF
TGTGCCAGCAGCGTAGATCAGGGAGGGCCCCAGCATTTT